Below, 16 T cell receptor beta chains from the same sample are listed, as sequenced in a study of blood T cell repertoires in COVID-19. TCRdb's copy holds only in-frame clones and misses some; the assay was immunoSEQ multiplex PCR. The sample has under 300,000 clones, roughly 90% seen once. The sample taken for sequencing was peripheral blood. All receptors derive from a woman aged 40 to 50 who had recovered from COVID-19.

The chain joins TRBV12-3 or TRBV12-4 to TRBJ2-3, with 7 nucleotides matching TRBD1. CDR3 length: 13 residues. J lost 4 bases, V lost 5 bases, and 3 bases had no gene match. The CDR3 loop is CASSRQGSDTQYF. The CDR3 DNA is TGTGCCAGCAGTCGACAGGGTTCAGATACGCAGTATTTT.

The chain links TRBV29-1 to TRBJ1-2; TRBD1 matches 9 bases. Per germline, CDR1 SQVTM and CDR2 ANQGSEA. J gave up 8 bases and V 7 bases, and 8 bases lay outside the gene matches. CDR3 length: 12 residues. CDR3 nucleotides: TGCAGCGGGGGACAGGGAGCGGAGGGCTACACCTTC. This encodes CSGGQGAEGYTF.

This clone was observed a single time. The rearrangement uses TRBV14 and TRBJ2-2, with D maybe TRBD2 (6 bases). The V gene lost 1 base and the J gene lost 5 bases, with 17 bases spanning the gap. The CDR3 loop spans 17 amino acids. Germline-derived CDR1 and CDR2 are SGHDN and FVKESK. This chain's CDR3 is CASSQVRRFAGTGELFF. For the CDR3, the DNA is TGTGCCAGCAGCCAAGTCCGGAGGTTTGCGGGGACCGGGGAGCTGTTTTTT.

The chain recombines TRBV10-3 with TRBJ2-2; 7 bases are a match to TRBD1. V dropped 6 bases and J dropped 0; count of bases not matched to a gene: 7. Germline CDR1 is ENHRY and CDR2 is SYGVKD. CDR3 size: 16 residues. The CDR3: CAISPGTATNTGELFF. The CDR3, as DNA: TGTGCCATCAGCCCGGGGACAGCTACGAACACCGGGGAGCTGTTTTTT.

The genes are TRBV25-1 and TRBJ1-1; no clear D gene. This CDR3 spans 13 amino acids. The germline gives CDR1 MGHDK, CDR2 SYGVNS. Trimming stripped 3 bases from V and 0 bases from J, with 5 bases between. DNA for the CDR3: TGTGCCAGCAGTGATTTCTTGAACACTGAAGCTTTCTTT. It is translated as CASSDFLNTEAFF.

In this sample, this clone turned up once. The CDR3 reads CASSARSTGPYEQYF. Here the CDR3 DNA reads TGTGCCAGCAGCGCAAGATCGACAGGCCCCTACGAGCAGTACTTC. J is TRBJ2-7 and V is TRBV9; a weak D match, TRBD1 (6 bases). CDR1 SGDLS and CDR2 YYNGEE come from the germline V gene. V was trimmed by 3 bases and J by 2 bases, leaving 15 bases between them. This CDR3 contains 15 residues.

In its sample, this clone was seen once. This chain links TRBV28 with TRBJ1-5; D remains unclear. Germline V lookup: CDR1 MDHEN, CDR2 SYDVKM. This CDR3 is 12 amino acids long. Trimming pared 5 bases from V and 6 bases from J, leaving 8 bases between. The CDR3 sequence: CASSLLTQPQHF. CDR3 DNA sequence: TGTGCCAGCAGTCTCCTAACTCAGCCCCAGCATTTT.

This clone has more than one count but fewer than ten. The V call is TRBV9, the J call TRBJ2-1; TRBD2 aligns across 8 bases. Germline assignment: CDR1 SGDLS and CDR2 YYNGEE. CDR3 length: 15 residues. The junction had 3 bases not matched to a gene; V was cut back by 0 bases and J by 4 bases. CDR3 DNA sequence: TGTGCCAGCAGCGTAGGGCAGCGGGGGTACAATGAGCAGTTCTTC. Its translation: CASSVGQRGYNEQFF.

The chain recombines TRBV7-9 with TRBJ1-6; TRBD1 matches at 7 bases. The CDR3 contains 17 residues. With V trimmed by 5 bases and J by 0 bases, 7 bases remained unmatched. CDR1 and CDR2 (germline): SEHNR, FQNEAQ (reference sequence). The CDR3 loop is CASSRLQGSSYNSPLHF. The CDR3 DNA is TGTGCCAGCAGCCGCCTACAGGGGAGCTCCTATAATTCACCCCTCCACTTT.

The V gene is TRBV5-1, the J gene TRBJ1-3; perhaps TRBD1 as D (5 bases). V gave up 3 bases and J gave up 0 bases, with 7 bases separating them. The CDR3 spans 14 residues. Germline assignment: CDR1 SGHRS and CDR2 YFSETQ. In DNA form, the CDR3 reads TGCGCCAGCAGCTCGACAGTCTCTGGAAACACCATATATTTT. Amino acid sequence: CASSSTVSGNTIYF.

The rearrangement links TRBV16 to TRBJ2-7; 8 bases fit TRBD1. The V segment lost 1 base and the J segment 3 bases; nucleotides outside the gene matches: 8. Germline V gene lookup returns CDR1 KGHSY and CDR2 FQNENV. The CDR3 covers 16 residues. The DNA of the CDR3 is TGTGCCAGCAGCCAATTCATCGGACAGGGAAACTACGAGCAGTACTTC. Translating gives CASSQFIGQGNYEQYF.

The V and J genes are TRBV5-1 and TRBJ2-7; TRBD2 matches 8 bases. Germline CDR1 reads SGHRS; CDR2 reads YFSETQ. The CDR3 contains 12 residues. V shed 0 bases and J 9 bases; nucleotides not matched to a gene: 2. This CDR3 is CASSLDAGGQYF. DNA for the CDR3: TGCGCCAGCAGCTTGGATGCGGGAGGGCAGTACTTC.

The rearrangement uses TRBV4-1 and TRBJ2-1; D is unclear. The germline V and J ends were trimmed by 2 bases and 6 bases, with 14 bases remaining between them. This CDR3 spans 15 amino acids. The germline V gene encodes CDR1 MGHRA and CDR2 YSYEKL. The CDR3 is CASSQRETRGNEQFF. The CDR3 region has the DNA TGCGCCAGCAGCCAACGAGAGACCCGCGGCAATGAGCAGTTCTTC.

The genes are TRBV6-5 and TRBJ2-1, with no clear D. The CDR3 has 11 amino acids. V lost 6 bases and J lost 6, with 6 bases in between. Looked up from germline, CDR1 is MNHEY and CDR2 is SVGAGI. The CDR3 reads CASRSLNEQFF. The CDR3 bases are TGTGCCAGCAGATCCCTCAATGAGCAGTTCTTC.

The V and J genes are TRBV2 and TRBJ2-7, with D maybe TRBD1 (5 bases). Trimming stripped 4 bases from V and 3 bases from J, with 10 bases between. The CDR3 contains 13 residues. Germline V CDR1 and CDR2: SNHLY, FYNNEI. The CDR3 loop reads CASSGARDYEQYF. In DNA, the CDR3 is TGTGCCAGCAGTGGGGCCAGGGACTACGAGCAGTACTTC.

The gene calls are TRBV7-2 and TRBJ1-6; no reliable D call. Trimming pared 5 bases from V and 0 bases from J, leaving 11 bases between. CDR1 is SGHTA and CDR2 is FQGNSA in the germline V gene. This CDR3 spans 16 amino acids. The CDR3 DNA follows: TGTGCCAGCAGCCGTACCCCGAGCTCCTATAATTCACCCCTCCACTTT. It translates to CASSRTPSSYNSPLHF.